This T cell receptor (beta chain) was recorded in a study of OX40 agonist ivuxolimab in advanced cancers. Turning to the overall study: The costimulatory receptor OX40 (CD134) was targeted by ivuxolimab, a fully human IgG2 agonistic monoclonal antibody. Intravenous ivuxolimab was administered to patients every 2 weeks at six dose levels: 0.01, 0.1, 0.3, 1.5, 3 and 10 mg/kg. Of the 50 or so patients in dose escalation, 19 had hepatocellular carcinoma, some 15 had melanoma, 9 had renal cell carcinoma and 9 had head and neck cancer. The dose-escalation cohort was around 83% male with a mean age of roughly 62 years, ranging from about 23 to 85. Prior anti-PD-1, anti-PD-L1 or anti-CTLA-4 therapy was permitted, and approximately 40% of dose-escalation patients had received checkpoint inhibitors. Three dose-escalation patients achieved partial responses, one with hepatocellular carcinoma and two with cutaneous melanoma. The point of sequencing TCRbeta in the periphery was to test whether ivuxolimab changed TCR sequence diversity and drove clonal T-cell expansion. The paper reports the monotherapy dose-escalation portion (N of about 47 patients) of the phase I ivuxolimab trial. Overall study results and their limits: Antigen specificity was not determined for the clonally expanded peripheral T cells. At doses of 0.1 to 3.0 mg/kg, clonal expansion of both CD4+ and CD8+ blood T cells was observed from baseline to week 6. After ivuxolimab, expanded clones were on average more numerous among CD8+ T cells than among CD4+ T cells. Low levels of normalized T-cell clonal expansion were also seen in some patients who did not respond. Partial responders in the 0.1-3.0 mg/kg groups had among the lowest normalized peripheral clonal expansion, especially among CD8+ T cells.

CDR1 GTSNPN and CDR2 SVGIG are derived from the germline V gene (reference sequence). Taken from cysteine to phenylalanine, the CDR3 has 13 residues. Only CDR3 DNA remains: 39 bases, in frame from the first base. The junction carries 11 bases between V and J, which are trimmed by 2 bases and 6 bases respectively. Patients with autoimmune disease history or receiving systemic immunosuppression were excluded from the trial. Peripheral blood for TCR sequencing was collected from all dose cohorts at baseline, on cycle 4 day 1, and on cycle 7 day 1. The samples were drawn from a first-in-human, open-label, multicenter phase I dose-escalation trial of ivuxolimab. Adults with locally advanced or metastatic head and neck squamous cell, hepatocellular, melanoma or renal cell carcinoma were enrolled in the trial. Before TCR sequencing, CD4+ T cells and CD8+ T cells were sorted from peripheral blood as separate populations.

To sequence the TCRbeta CDR3 region, genomic DNA was isolated from the sorted cells. TCRbeta CDR3 regions were sequenced using the immunoSEQ Assay. TCRdb mirrors the immuneACCESS table, restricted to in-frame sequences. Some clones are absent from its copies; in checked studies, under half trace to an unresolved V gene, and the reason for the others is unknown. The sample contains roughly 42,000 clones, around 90% of them found a single time. About 30% of the sample lies in the top ten. A remark on this clone: Its binding antigen is unknown. One base away there is no much larger clone; base qualities are not given.

This sequence was found in an adult with an advanced solid tumor such as melanoma, head and neck, liver or kidney cancer. Sequences were derived from CD4+ or CD8+ T cells sorted from blood, sampled in a trial of the OX40 agonist ivuxolimab. The chain was built from TRBV30 and TRBJ2-1; the D region may be TRBD1 or TRBD2, each matching 5 bases equally. The encoded CDR3 is CAWSFAGGNEQFF. The DNA sequence is given as TGTGCCTGGAGTTTTGCTGGGGGCAATGAGCAGTTCTTC.